Ten or more counts support the clone carrying this TCR beta chain. The data originate from a study of naive and memory T cell subsets. CDR3 size: 13 residues. The V end was cut by 1 base, the J end by 7 bases, with 9 bases between. CDR1 is LGHDT and CDR2 is YNNKEL in the germline V gene (reference sequence). Indicated treatment: skin biopsy from PPD injection site in Mantoux-positive individual. Cells were not sorted; total RNA input targeted about 1 to 1000 ng. For blood and skin samples, reverse transcription used TCR alpha and beta constant primers. TCRdb fed the UMI-ligation and nested PCR reads into MiXCR, producing one record per CDR3 protein. Among about 18,000 distinct CDR3 sequences listed, 9.5% were seen once.

The sequence derives from an adult in good health. The sample in question was skin, obtained from a tuberculin skin test site. V gene TRBV3-1 combines with J gene TRBJ2-3; the D is unclear. CDR3 region: CASSQGDANTQYF. CDR3 bases: TGTGCCAGCAGCCAAGGAGACGCAAATACGCAGTATTTT.